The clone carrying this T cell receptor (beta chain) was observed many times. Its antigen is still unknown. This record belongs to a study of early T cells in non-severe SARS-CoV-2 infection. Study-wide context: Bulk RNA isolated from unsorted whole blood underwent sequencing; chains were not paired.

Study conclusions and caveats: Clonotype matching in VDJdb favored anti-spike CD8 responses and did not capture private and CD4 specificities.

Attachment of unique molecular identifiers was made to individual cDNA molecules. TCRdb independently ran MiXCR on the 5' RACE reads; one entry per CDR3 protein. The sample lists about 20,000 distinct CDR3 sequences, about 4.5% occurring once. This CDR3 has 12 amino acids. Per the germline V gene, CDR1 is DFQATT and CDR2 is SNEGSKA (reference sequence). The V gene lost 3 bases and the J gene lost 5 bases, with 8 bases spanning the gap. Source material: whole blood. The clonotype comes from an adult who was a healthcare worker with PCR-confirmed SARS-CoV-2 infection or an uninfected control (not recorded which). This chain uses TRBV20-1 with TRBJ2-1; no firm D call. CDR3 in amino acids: CSASFSHNEQFF. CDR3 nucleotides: TGCAGTGCTAGTTTCAGCCACAATGAGCAGTTCTTC.